The 22 T cell receptor beta chains below all came from one sample that was sequenced in a study of persistence of HIV-infected CD4 T cells. Cells were stimulated with overlapping HIV-1 Gag 15-mer peptides. CD4+ T cells upregulating both CD40 ligand and CD69 were sorted as responding cells. These receptors lack a known antigen. The libraries were made with immunoSEQ version 4 in survey mode. Only in-frame clones appear in the TCRdb table, and some are missing; sequencing was by immunoSEQ multiplex PCR. The sample has about 14,000 clones, 66% seen once; the top ten hold 6.9%. Sequenced here: CD4+ T cells sorted from PBMCs after roughly 19-hour stimulation, sampled from a patient who received antiretroviral therapy. Receptors originate from an adult man with HIV who was CMV-seropositive.

The chain has TRBV29-1 and TRBJ2-3; 7 bases are shared with TRBD1. The CDR3 is 14 residues long. The trim removed 6 bases at V and 3 bases at J, leaving 9 bases unmatched. Germline lookup yields CDR1 SQVTM and CDR2 ANQGSEA. The CDR3 protein is CSVYGTAGTDTQYF. The CDR3 DNA reads TGCAGCGTATACGGGACAGCCGGAACAGATACGCAGTATTTT.

The chain employs TRBV2 and TRBJ2-2; weak D call: TRBD2 (6 bases). CDR1 SNHLY and CDR2 FYNNEI come from the germline V gene. V lost 7 bases and J lost 1, with 10 bases in between. The CDR3 has 14 residues. Here the CDR3 reads CASIGSGNTGELFF. CDR3 sequence (DNA): TGTGCCAGCATCGGTAGCGGGAACACCGGGGAGCTGTTTTTT.

The rearrangement joins TRBV5-1 to TRBJ1-1; 7 positions agree with TRBD1. V trimming: 4 bases; J trimming: 4 bases; junction bases outside the gene matches: 7. The CDR3 has 14 amino acids. Per germline, CDR1 SGHRS and CDR2 YFSETQ. The CDR3 here is CASSEGRGGTEAFF. Written as DNA, the CDR3 is TGCGCCAGCAGCGAAGGCAGGGGGGGCACTGAAGCTTTCTTT. Variable domain in full (rest from reference TRBV5-1 and TRBJ1-1): KAGVTQTPRYLIKTRGQQVTLSCSPISGHRSVSWYQQTPGQGLQFLFEYFSETQRNKGNFPGRFSGRQFSNSRSEMNVSTLELGDSALYLCASSEGRGGTEAFFGQGTRLTVV.

The chain couples TRBV7-6 to TRBJ1-4; TRBD1 matches at 9 bases. Trimming at V came to 4 bases and at J to 8 bases, leaving 5 bases not matched to a gene. The CDR3 is 14 residues long. CDR1 is SGHVS, CDR2 FNYEAQ, per germline. The DNA of the CDR3 is TGTGCCAGCAGCTCGGGACAGGGTAGAGAAAAACTGTTTTTT. Amino acids: CASSSGQGREKLFF.

This clone was observed a handful of times. V is TRBV9 and J is TRBJ2-2; D is possibly TRBD1 or TRBD2 (5 bases each). V was trimmed by 4 bases and J by 4 bases, leaving 11 bases between them. This CDR3 is built from 14 residues. The V gene's germline CDR1 is SGDLS and CDR2 YYNGEE. The CDR3 loop reads CASSPGLTTGELFF. The CDR3 region has the DNA TGTGCCAGCAGCCCGGGGCTTACCACCGGGGAGCTGTTTTTT. The full variable domain, rest sourced from reference TRBV9 and TRBJ2-2, is DSGVTQTPKHLITATGQRVTLRCSPRSGDLSVYWYQQSLDQGLQFLIQYYNGEERAKGNILERFSAQQFPDLHSELNLSSLELGDSALYFCASSPGLTTGELFFGEGSRLTVL.

This clone has a handful of counts. The chain links TRBV9 to TRBJ2-2; D not certain. This CDR3 comprises 12 residues. Germline lookup yields CDR1 SGDLS and CDR2 YYNGEE. The germline V and J ends were trimmed by 4 bases and 3 bases, with 4 bases remaining between them. The CDR3, as DNA: TGTGCCAGCAGCCCCCACACCGGGGAGCTGTTTTTT. It specifies CASSPHTGELFF.

This rearrangement joins TRBV10-3 to TRBJ1-3; maybe TRBD1 (5 bases). CDR3 size: 15 residues. V gave up 6 bases and J gave up 0 bases, with 12 bases separating them. Germline V gene sequence: CDR1 ENHRY, CDR2 SYGVKD. The CDR3 DNA is TGTGCCATCAGCCCGGGACCGGACTCTGGAAACACCATATATTTT. This encodes CAISPGPDSGNTIYF.

This clone occurred a few times. The J gene is TRBJ1-6, the V gene TRBV5-8; tentatively, D is TRBD1 (6 bases). CDR1 SGHTS and CDR2 YDEGEE come from the germline V gene. The length of the CDR3 is 17 residues. Trimming cost V 3 bases and J 3 bases, with 16 bases left between them. CDR3 protein: CASSYTVGGNYNSPLHF. The CDR3 DNA sequence: TGTGCCAGCAGCTACACCGTGGGGGGCAACTATAATTCACCCCTCCACTTT.

The chain employs TRBV18 and TRBJ1-1; no clear D gene. Germline V gene data show CDR1 as KGHSH and CDR2 as LQKENI. The CDR3 contains 12 residues. Trimming pared 5 bases from V and 1 base from J, leaving 5 bases between. CDR3 protein: CASSNTNTEAFF. CDR3 DNA sequence: TGTGCCAGCTCAAACACGAACACTGAAGCTTTCTTT. The full variable domain, in which reference TRBV18 and TRBJ1-1 provide the parts outside the CDR3, is NAGVMQNPRHLVRRRGQEARLRCSPMKGHSHVYWYRQLPEEGLKFMVYLQKENIIDESGMPKERFSAEFPKEGPSILRIQQVVRGDSAAYFCASSNTNTEAFFGQGTRLTVV.

The V gene is TRBV3-1 (or the pseudogene TRBV3-2), the J gene TRBJ2-5; D gene uncertain. V was clipped by 1 base and J by 1 base, with 7 bases between them. The CDR3 consists of 14 residues. CDR1 and CDR2 from the germline V gene are LGHDT and YNNKEL (reference sequence). The CDR3 nucleotides read TGTGCCAGCAGCCAAGGAACGCGCCAAGAGACCCAGTACTTC. This sequence encodes CASSQGTRQETQYF.

This clone has a handful of counts. This chain connects TRBV5-1 to TRBJ2-2; 9 bases fit TRBD2. CDR3 length: 16 amino acids. CDR1 and CDR2 from the germline V gene are SGHRS and YFSETQ. With 0 bases clipped from V and 4 bases from J, the junction kept 4 bases outside the gene matches. In DNA form, the CDR3 reads TGCGCCAGCAGCTTGGATCTAGCGGGAAGCACCGGGGAGCTGTTTTTT. The encoded protein is CASSLDLAGSTGELFF.

The rearrangement links TRBV30 to TRBJ2-2; D gene unclear. Germline lookup yields CDR1 GTSNPN and CDR2 SVGIG (reference sequence). The germline V and J ends were trimmed by 1 base and 2 bases, with 5 bases remaining between them. The CDR3 runs 13 residues. CDR3: CAWSGYNTGELFF. CDR3 DNA: TGTGCCTGGAGTGGATACAACACCGGGGAGCTGTTTTTT.

The rearrangement joins TRBV10-3 to TRBJ1-6, with D hard to call. V lost 0 bases and J lost 0, with 9 bases in between. The CDR3 spans 17 residues. The germline CDR1 and CDR2 sequences are ENHRY and SYGVKD. DNA of the CDR3: TGTGCCATCAGTGAGTCGGCCCGGAGCTCCTATAATTCACCCCTCCACTTT. This encodes CAISESARSSYNSPLHF.

The genes are TRBV9 and TRBJ1-1; no firm D call. The V gene lost 2 bases and the J gene lost 3 bases, with 11 bases spanning the gap. This CDR3 has 14 amino acids. In germline, CDR1 is SGDLS, CDR2 YYNGEE. CDR3 nucleotide sequence: TGTGCCAGCAGCGTCGTTGACTTGGACACTGAAGCTTTCTTT. It specifies CASSVVDLDTEAFF.

The chain employs TRBV20-1 and TRBJ1-2; D perhaps matches TRBD1 (5 bases). The V end lost 7 bases, the J end lost 4 bases, and 10 bases lay between the germline ends. CDR3 size: 11 residues. Germline V gene sequence: CDR1 DFQATT, CDR2 SNEGSKA (reference sequence). For the CDR3, the DNA is TGCAGTGTTAGGGGCGCCTATGGCTACACCTTC. This translates into CSVRGAYGYTF.

This clone was detected a few times. V and J are TRBV4-1 and TRBJ2-1, with a possible D match to TRBD2 (6 bases). Per the germline V gene, CDR1 is MGHRA and CDR2 is YSYEKL. The CDR3 runs to 17 residues. V was shortened by 5 bases and J by 3 bases, with 20 bases between the two germline ends. CDR3 residues: CASSSPRNLGGYNEQFF. The CDR3 nucleotides are TGCGCCAGCAGCAGTCCCAGGAACCTCGGGGGCTACAATGAGCAGTTCTTC.

This chain joins TRBV7-9 and TRBJ1-3, with D possibly TRBD1 on 6 matching bases. The CDR3 totals 15 residues. The V end lost 4 bases, the J end lost 4 bases, and 14 bases lay between the germline ends. Germline V CDR1 and CDR2: SEHNR, FQNEAQ (reference sequence). CDR3 sequence: CASSSSGVGGNTIYF. DNA for the CDR3: TGTGCCAGCAGCTCCTCAGGGGTAGGAGGAAACACCATATATTTT.

In this sample, this clone turned up a few times. In nucleotides, the CDR3 is TGTGCCTGGAGATTTGCGGGAGGAGCGGATACGCAGTATTTT. It is translated as CAWRFAGGADTQYF. This chain links TRBV30 with TRBJ2-3, with 8 bases aligning to TRBD2. V lost 3 bases, J lost 6 bases, and 8 bases stayed unmatched. This CDR3 has 14 amino acids. Looked up from germline, CDR1 is GTSNPN and CDR2 is SVGIG (reference sequence).

This clone was seen a few times. The chain combines TRBV5-5 with TRBJ2-5; D unclear. CDR1 and CDR2 (germline): SGHKS, YYEKEE (reference sequence). The V gene lost 1 base and the J gene lost 5 bases, with 15 bases spanning the gap. CDR3 length: 15 amino acids. For the CDR3, the DNA is TGTGCCAGCAGCTTGATGTTCGGTCGATCCGAGACCCAGTACTTC. This translates into CASSLMFGRSETQYF.

The CDR3 DNA reads TGTGCCAGCAGCTTGGGACAGGGTAATTCACCCCTCCACTTT. This gives the protein CASSLGQGNSPLHF. The chain combines TRBV5-8 with TRBJ1-6; 7 nucleotides align to TRBD1. V shed 0 bases, J shed 6 bases, and the junction held 0 bases outside the gene matches. CDR3 length equals 14 residues. Germline V gene sequence: CDR1 SGHTS, CDR2 YDEGEE.

The sample holds one count of this clone. The chain is built from TRBV4-2 and TRBJ2-1, with 13 positions matching TRBD2. The CDR3 is 16 amino acids. Unmatched junction bases numbered 6, after V lost 1 base and J lost 9 bases. Germline CDR1 and CDR2: LGHNA and YNFKEQ. The CDR3 reads CASSQVLAGGLSEQFF. The CDR3 DNA reads as TGTGCCAGCAGCCAAGTACTAGCGGGGGGGCTGAGTGAGCAGTTCTTC.

This rearrangement joins TRBV6-5 to TRBJ2-7, with a possible D match to TRBD2 (6 bases). Germline CDR1 MNHEY, CDR2 SVGAGI. Trimming pared 2 bases from V and 6 bases from J, leaving 17 bases between. The CDR3 runs 15 residues. The DNA for the CDR3 is TGTGCCAGCAGTTACGCGGGCGGGGTAGGGAGCGAGCAGTACTTC. It translates to CASSYAGGVGSEQYF.